This passage covers 22 T cell receptor beta chains from one sample sequenced in a study of blood T cell repertoires in COVID-19. Measured with immunoSEQ multiplex PCR; TCRdb has only the in-frame clones, and not every one. The profile shows about 210,000 clones, about 88% of them singletons. Sequencing was done on a sample of peripheral blood. Every receptor here comes from a man between 65 and 85 years old with acute or convalescent COVID-19.

This chain joins TRBV2 and TRBJ1-1; D call uncertain. CDR1 and CDR2 from the germline V gene are SNHLY and FYNNEI. Deletions cut 3 bases from V and 11 bases from J, with 10 bases between. CDR3 length: 11 amino acids. CDR3 in amino acids: CASSDRVLAFF. The DNA for the CDR3 is TGTGCCAGCAGTGACCGGGTACTCGCTTTCTTT.

The chain employs TRBV6-6 and TRBJ1-5, with 8 nucleotides matching TRBD1. The CDR3 runs 15 residues. V was clipped by 6 bases and J by 4 bases; unmatched bases: 8. Germline V lookup: CDR1 MNHNY, CDR2 SVGAGI (reference sequence). The CDR3 spells CASRPTGGPNQPQHF. The CDR3, as DNA: TGTGCCAGCAGACCAACAGGGGGACCTAATCAGCCCCAGCATTTT.

The genes are TRBV28 and TRBJ1-2; D gene uncertain. The ends were cut back, 2 bases at V and 3 bases at J, with 13 bases in the middle. This CDR3 region has 15 residues. Germline CDR1 reads MDHEN; CDR2 reads SYDVKM. The CDR3 nucleotides are TGTGCCAGCAGTTTAGTACAGACCTACTACTATGGCTACACCTTC. This sequence encodes CASSLVQTYYYGYTF.

The chain joins TRBV5-1 to TRBJ2-7, with TRBD1 matching 8 bases. Germline V lookup: CDR1 SGHRS, CDR2 YFSETQ. The CDR3 contains 16 residues. V gave up 4 bases and J gave up 3 bases; unmatched junction bases: 12. CDR3 loop: CASSMGPDRGGYEQYF. The CDR3 coding sequence is TGCGCCAGCAGCATGGGGCCTGACAGGGGCGGCTACGAGCAGTACTTC.

The chain combines TRBV5-1 with TRBJ2-1; tentative D call: TRBD1 (6 bases). CDR1 is SGHRS and CDR2 is YFSETQ in the germline V gene. CDR3 length: 15 amino acids. The ends were cut back, 0 bases at V and 3 bases at J, with 10 bases in the middle. For the CDR3, the DNA is TGCGCCAGCAGCTTGGACGGACAGCTCTACAATGAGCAGTTCTTC. Its protein is CASSLDGQLYNEQFF.

This CDR3 is CASSKNGLAGEETQYF. The CDR3, as DNA: TGCGCCAGCAGCAAAAATGGACTAGCGGGCGAAGAGACCCAGTACTTC. The V and J genes are TRBV5-1 and TRBJ2-5; 11 bases agree with TRBD2. V gave up 4 bases and J gave up 3 bases; unmatched junction bases: 8. This CDR3 region has 16 residues. Germline-derived CDR1 and CDR2 are SGHRS and YFSETQ.

The CDR3 coding sequence is TGTGCCAGCAGTCCTCCGGGACTAGCGGGAGGAATCCAGTACTTC. Protein product: CASSPPGLAGGIQYF. The chain links TRBV27 to TRBJ2-5; 15 nucleotides agree with TRBD2. Germline V gives CDR1 MNHEY, CDR2 SMNVEV (reference sequence). V shed 5 bases and J 10 bases; nucleotides not matched to a gene: 8. This CDR3 has 15 amino acids.

The chain's CDR3 is CASSLQTSAQYF. CDR3 coding DNA: TGTGCCAGCAGCTTACAGACTAGCGCGCAGTATTTT. This chain uses TRBV7-8 with TRBJ2-3; 8 bases line up with TRBD2. V lost 2 bases to trimming and J lost 10 bases; unmatched junction nucleotides: 2. The CDR3 extends over 12 amino acids. CDR1 and CDR2 from the germline V gene are SGHVS and FQNEAQ.

The chain has TRBV28 and TRBJ2-1, with 8 bases identical to TRBD1. There are 17 residues in the CDR3. Germline V gives CDR1 MDHEN, CDR2 SYDVKM. J gave up 4 bases and V 1 base, and 9 bases lay outside the gene matches. This CDR3 is CASSLFMDRVNYNEQFF. The CDR3 nucleotides are TGTGCCAGCAGTTTATTCATGGACAGGGTGAATTACAATGAGCAGTTCTTC. Full variable domain (rest looked up from reference TRBV28 and TRBJ2-1): DVKVTQSSRYLVKRTGEKVFLECVQDMDHENMFWYRQDPGLGLRLIYFSYDVKMKEKGDIPEGYSVSREKKERFSLILESASTNQTSMYLCASSLFMDRVNYNEQFFGPGTRLTVL.

This clone was seen once. This chain uses TRBV7-2 with TRBJ1-1, with D hard to call. CDR1 and CDR2 from the germline V gene are SGHTA and FQGNSA. The V end was cut by 3 bases, the J end by 0 bases, with 8 bases between. This CDR3 is 14 amino acids long. The CDR3 nucleotides read TGTGCCAGCAGCTTGCACAGAATGAACACTGAAGCTTTCTTT. Translating it yields CASSLHRMNTEAFF. The full variable domain, completed using reference TRBV7-2 and TRBJ1-1, is GAGVSQSPSNKVTEKGKDVELRCDPISGHTALYWYRQSLGQGLEFLIYFQGNSAPDKSGLPSDRFSAERTGGSVSTLTIQRTQQEDSAVYLCASSLHRMNTEAFFGQGTRLTVV.

The CDR3 bases are TGCAGCACCCGGGACGGGGGAGGCGCTGAAGCTTTCTTT. It translates to CSTRDGGGAEAFF. The chain joins TRBV29-1 to TRBJ1-1; D may be TRBD1 (5 bases). The CDR3 loop spans 13 amino acids. Germline loops: CDR1 SQVTM, CDR2 ANQGSEA. Trimming stripped 8 bases from V and 6 bases from J, with 19 bases between.

This sequence joins TRBV5-6 and TRBJ1-1; the D is unclear. V was pared by 4 bases and J by 0 bases, with 19 bases between. Germline loops: CDR1 SGHDT, CDR2 YYEEEE. CDR3 length: 17 residues. The DNA of the CDR3 is TGTGCCAGCAGCCCCCTTCGAGGGTTCGAAATGAACACTGAAGCTTTCTTT. Protein: CASSPLRGFEMNTEAFF.

V and J are TRBV7-2 and TRBJ2-1; possible D gene TRBD2, 6 bases. This CDR3 region has 13 residues. With 5 bases removed from V and 7 bases from J, the gap between germline ends came to 12 bases. Germline V gene data show CDR1 as SGHTA and CDR2 as FQGNSA. The CDR3 is CASSAGMGNEQFF. CDR3 in DNA: TGTGCCAGCAGCGCGGGGATGGGGAATGAGCAGTTCTTC. Variable domain in full (rest from reference TRBV7-2 and TRBJ2-1): GAGVSQSPSNKVTEKGKDVELRCDPISGHTALYWYRQSLGQGLEFLIYFQGNSAPDKSGLPSDRFSAERTGGSVSTLTIQRTQQEDSAVYLCASSAGMGNEQFFGPGTRLTVL.

This chain uses TRBV19 with TRBJ1-5; 7 bases agree with TRBD1. With V trimmed by 4 bases and J by 7 bases, 7 bases remained unmatched. This CDR3 has 14 amino acids. Per the germline V gene, CDR1 is LNHDA and CDR2 is SQIVND (reference sequence). CDR3 residues: CASSRDTGDQPQHF. DNA for the CDR3: TGTGCCAGTAGTAGGGATACAGGGGACCAGCCCCAGCATTTT.

This chain links TRBV5-6 with TRBJ2-6, with TRBD1 as a possible D gene (6 bases). V was clipped by 2 bases and J by 5 bases, with 8 bases between them. This CDR3 contains 14 residues. Germline CDR1 is SGHDT and CDR2 is YYEEEE. CDR3 amino acids: CASSLQGWANVLTF. In nucleotides, the CDR3 is TGTGCCAGCAGCTTACAGGGTTGGGCCAACGTCCTGACTTTC.

This clone was found once. The rearrangement uses TRBV6-5 and TRBJ1-2; D uncertain. The germline V and J ends were trimmed by 6 bases and 2 bases, with 10 bases remaining between them. Germline lookup yields CDR1 MNHEY and CDR2 SVGAGI. The CDR3 consists of 13 residues. This CDR3 is CASRQDMNYGYTF. The CDR3, as DNA: TGTGCCAGCAGACAAGACATGAACTATGGCTACACCTTC.

The V call is TRBV19, the J call TRBJ1-2; 11 bases align to TRBD1. V dropped 11 bases and J dropped 4; count of bases not matched to a gene: 6. CDR1 and CDR2 from the germline V gene are LNHDA and SQIVND (reference sequence). This CDR3 has 13 residues. The CDR3 sequence is CASGGTGGYGYTF. In DNA form, the CDR3 reads TGTGCCTCAGGGGGGACAGGGGGCTATGGCTACACCTTC.

This chain connects TRBV28 to TRBJ2-7; maybe TRBD1 (5 bases). Germline CDR1 and CDR2: MDHEN and SYDVKM. Between the trimmed V and J ends, which lost 6 bases and 3 bases, there was a span of 12 bases. CDR3 length: 13 residues. CDR3 region: CASRQAPLYEQYF. CDR3 bases: TGTGCCAGCAGACAGGCCCCTCTCTACGAGCAGTACTTC.

V gene TRBV5-1 combines with J gene TRBJ2-7, with D possibly being TRBD2 (6 bases). The V and J ends lost 0 bases and 2 bases respectively, with 12 bases between them. Looked up from germline, CDR1 is SGHRS and CDR2 is YFSETQ. The CDR3 sequence is 15 residues long. DNA of the CDR3: TGCGCCAGCAGCTTGGGGGTTAGCGGTACCTACGAGCAGTACTTC. This sequence encodes CASSLGVSGTYEQYF.

The rearrangement joins TRBV27 to TRBJ1-1, with 8 positions matching TRBD1. The germline gives CDR1 MNHEY, CDR2 SMNVEV (reference sequence). The CDR3 runs 13 residues. Trimming cost V 9 bases and J 2 bases; bases outside gene matches: 5. The CDR3 DNA is TGTGCCAGTGAAGGGACAGGTAACACTGAAGCTTTCTTT. Its protein product is CASEGTGNTEAFF.

The rearrangement joins TRBV10-3 to TRBJ1-2, with D possibly TRBD1 on 5 matching bases. Germline V CDR1 and CDR2: ENHRY, SYGVKD. The CDR3 contains 15 residues. Trimming stripped 0 bases from V and 0 bases from J, with 8 bases between. CDR3 nucleotide sequence: TGTGCCATCAGTGAGTCGTACAGGTCTAACTATGGCTACACCTTC. The encoded protein is CAISESYRSNYGYTF.

This chain joins TRBV7-9 and TRBJ1-6, with 9 positions matching TRBD1. This CDR3 has 14 amino acids. Germline V gene sequence: CDR1 SEHNR, CDR2 FQNEAQ (reference sequence). J was trimmed by 11 bases and V by 1 base; bases with no gene match: 3. The CDR3 nucleotides read TGTGCCAGCAGCTTAGGGACAGGGGTTACACCCCTCCACTTT. It yields the protein CASSLGTGVTPLHF.